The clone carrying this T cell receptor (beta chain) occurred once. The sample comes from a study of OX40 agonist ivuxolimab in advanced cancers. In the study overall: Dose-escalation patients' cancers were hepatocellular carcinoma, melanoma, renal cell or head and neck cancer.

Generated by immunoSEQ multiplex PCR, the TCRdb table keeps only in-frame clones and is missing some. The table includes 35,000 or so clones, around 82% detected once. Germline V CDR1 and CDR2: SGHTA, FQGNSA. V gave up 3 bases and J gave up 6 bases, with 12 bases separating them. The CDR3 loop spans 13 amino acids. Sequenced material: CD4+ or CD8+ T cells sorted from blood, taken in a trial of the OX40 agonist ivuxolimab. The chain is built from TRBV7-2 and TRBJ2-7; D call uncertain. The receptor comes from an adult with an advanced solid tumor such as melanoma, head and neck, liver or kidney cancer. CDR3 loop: CASSFSKGIEQYF. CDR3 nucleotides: TGTGCCAGCAGCTTTTCAAAGGGAATCGAGCAGTACTTC.